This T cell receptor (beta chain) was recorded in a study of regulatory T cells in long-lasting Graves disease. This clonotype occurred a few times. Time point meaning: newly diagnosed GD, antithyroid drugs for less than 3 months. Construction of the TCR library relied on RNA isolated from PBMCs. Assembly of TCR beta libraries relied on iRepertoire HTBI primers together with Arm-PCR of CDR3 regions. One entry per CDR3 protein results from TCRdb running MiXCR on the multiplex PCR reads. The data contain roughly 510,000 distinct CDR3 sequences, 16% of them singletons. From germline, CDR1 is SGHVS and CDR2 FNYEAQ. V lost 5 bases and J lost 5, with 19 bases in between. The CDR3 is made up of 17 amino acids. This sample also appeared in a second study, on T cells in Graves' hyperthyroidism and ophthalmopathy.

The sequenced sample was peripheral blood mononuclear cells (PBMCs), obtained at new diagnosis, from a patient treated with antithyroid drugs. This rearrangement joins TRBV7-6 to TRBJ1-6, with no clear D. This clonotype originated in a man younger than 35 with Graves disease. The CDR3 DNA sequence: TGTGCCAGCAGCCGCACTTTCGGGCAGGCGAATAATTCACCCCTCCACTTT. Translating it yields CASSRTFGQANNSPLHF.